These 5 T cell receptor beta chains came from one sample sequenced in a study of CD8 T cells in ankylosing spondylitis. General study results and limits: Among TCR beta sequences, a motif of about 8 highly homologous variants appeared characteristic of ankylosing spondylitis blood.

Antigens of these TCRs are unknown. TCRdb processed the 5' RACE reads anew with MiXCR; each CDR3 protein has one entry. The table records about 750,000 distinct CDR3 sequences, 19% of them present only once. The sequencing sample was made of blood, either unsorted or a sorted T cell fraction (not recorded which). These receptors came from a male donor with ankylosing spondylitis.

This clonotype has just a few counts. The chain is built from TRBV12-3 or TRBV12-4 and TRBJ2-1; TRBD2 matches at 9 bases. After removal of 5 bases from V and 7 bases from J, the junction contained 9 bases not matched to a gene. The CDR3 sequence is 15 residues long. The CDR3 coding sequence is TGTGCCAGCAGTCGACGGACTAGCGAAAGGAATGAGCAGTTCTTC. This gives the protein CASSRRTSERNEQFF.

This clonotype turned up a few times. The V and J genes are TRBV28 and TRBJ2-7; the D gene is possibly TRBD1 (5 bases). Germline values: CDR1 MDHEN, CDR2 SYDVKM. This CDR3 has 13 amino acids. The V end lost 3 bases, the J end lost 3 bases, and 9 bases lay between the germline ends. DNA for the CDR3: TGTGCCAGCAGTTTCCTAAGGGGCTACGAGCAGTACTTC. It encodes CASSFLRGYEQYF.

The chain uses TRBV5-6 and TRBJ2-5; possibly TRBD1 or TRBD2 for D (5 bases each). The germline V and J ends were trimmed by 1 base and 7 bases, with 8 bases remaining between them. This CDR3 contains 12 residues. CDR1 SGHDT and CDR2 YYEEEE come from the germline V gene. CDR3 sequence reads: CASSLSGRTQYF. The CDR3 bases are TGTGCCAGCAGCTTGTCAGGGAGGACCCAGTACTTC.

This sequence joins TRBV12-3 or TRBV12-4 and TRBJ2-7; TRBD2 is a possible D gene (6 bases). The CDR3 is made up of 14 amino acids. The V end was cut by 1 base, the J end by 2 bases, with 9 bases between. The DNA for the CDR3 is TGTGCCAGCAGTTTAGGTAGCGGAGCCTACGAGCAGTACTTC. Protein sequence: CASSLGSGAYEQYF.

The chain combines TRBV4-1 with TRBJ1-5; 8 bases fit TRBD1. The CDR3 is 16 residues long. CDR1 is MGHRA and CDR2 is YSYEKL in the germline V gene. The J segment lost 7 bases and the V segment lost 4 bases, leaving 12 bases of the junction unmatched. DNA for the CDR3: TGCGCCAGCAGCCCCTCATTAGGACAGGGCTCCCAGCCCCAGCATTTT. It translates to CASSPSLGQGSQPQHF.